This T cell receptor (beta chain) came from a study of blood T cell repertoires in COVID-19. Study background: Donors in the United States, Italy and Spain gave samples during acute or convalescent COVID-19. PBMCs, B-cell-depleted T cells, or T cells provided the cDNA or gDNA that made up the material.

Trimming cost V 5 bases and J 6 bases; bases outside gene matches: 6. In germline, CDR1 is MDHEN, CDR2 SYDVKM. This CDR3 has 14 residues. As originally analysed: Quantification of nucleated cells was approximated via reference gene primer amplification. TCRdb's copy holds only in-frame clones and misses some; the assay was immunoSEQ multiplex PCR. D and trimming come from the DNA, and the V and J calls and clone size come from that table. The sample carries 150,000 to 200,000 clones, around nine tenths recorded once. V usage is TRBV28 and J usage is TRBJ2-2, with 7 bases that match TRBD2. The clonotype comes from a man aged 18 to 29 with active or convalescent COVID-19. Specimen: peripheral blood. The CDR3 sequence: CASSKGGGAGELFF. The DNA for the CDR3 is TGTGCCAGCAGTAAGGGCGGGGGAGCCGGGGAGCTGTTTTTT.